This section outlines one T cell receptor beta chain sequence together with its context. Its specificity is unknown. The germline CDR1 and CDR2 sequences are MNHEY and SVGAGI. CDR3 length equals 14 residues. Trimming removed 6 bases from V and 5 bases from J; junction bases left unmatched: 6. The sample originates from a study of cytomegalovirus exposure and HLA in healthy donors. It was with 60 Vbeta and 13 Jbeta primers that the PCR ran. The assay was immunoSEQ multiplex PCR, and TCRdb's table has in-frame clones only and misses some. The repertoire has some 130,000 clones, roughly two thirds of them found once; the top ten carry over 1.5%. Whole-study findings and limits: The Asian-associated ancestry cluster reportedly had fewer N-insertions than the approximately 610-donor mean in a later analysis. Excluded: some indistinguishable V segments such as TRBV6-2 and TRBV6-3. Differences between HLA loci emerged in a later analysis of TCR association rates, with DRB1 most and HLA-C fewest.

Sequences were obtained from PBMCs. The TCR was taken from a man aged 30 to 45 in good health and CMV-seropositive. The chain joins TRBV6-5 to TRBJ2-5; TRBD1 matches at 10 bases. CDR3 region: CASRGQGDRETQYF. In nucleotides, the CDR3 is TGTGCCAGCAGAGGACAGGGGGATCGGGAGACCCAGTACTTC.